This T cell receptor beta chain is from a study of vaccination and CD4 T cells after COVID-19 (dated by TCRdb to 2022 to 2024). Looking at the study overall: Every convalescent patient had a positive nasal swab PCR test for SARS-CoV-2, with mild disease in under ten patients and severe disease in one. The convalescent cohort comprised six males and four females, including two Hispanic individuals, seven Caucasians, two Asians and one multiracial person. Participants got two doses of the Pfizer-BioNTech BNT162b2 vaccine (n=8) or two doses of the Moderna mRNA-1273 vaccine (n=2). Post-COVID blood samples from convalescent patients were collected a median of roughly 100 days after diagnosis, with a range of roughly 35 to 180 days. Post-vaccine blood samples were obtained a median of approximately 74 days after the second vaccine dose, with a range of about 13 to 250 days. The cultures were stimulated with overlapping spike peptide pools from SARS-CoV-2 and from the common cold coronaviruses HCoV-NL63, HCoV-OC43 and HCoV-229E. Control cultures used a CEFX viral epitope pool as positive control, an HIV-1 Nef peptide pool as negative control, or no peptide. In roughly eleven COVID-19 convalescent patients and a handful of infection-naive healthy vaccine recipients, the spike-specific CD4+ TCR repertoire before mRNA vaccination was compared with the repertoire after mRNA vaccination.

A note on this clonotype: This receptor's antigen is unknown. No qualities accompany the bases; no much larger clone lies one base away.

The paper as a whole reports these results and caveats: The study included relatively few convalescent patients and did not analyze early timepoints after natural infection. Among convalescent patients, a median around 86% of the SARS-CoV-2-reactive clones seen after vaccination appeared only after vaccination, which suggests priming specific to the vaccine. Of the vaccine-specific clones found in convalescent patients, nearly all (304 of 307) were mono-reactive for SARS-CoV-2 spike instead of being cross-reactive with common cold coronaviruses. Although the median number of SARS-CoV-2-reactive clonotypes went up from some 23 after infection to approximately 40 after vaccination, the increase was not significant.

Library preparation was by PCR. DNA from cultured CD4+ T cells underwent TCR sequencing with the Oncomine TCR Beta short-read assay at the Johns Hopkins FTIC core. Genomic DNA was extracted from the cultured CD4+ T cells with the QIAamp micro DNA kit. The Oncomine TCR Beta libraries from cultured CD4+ T cells were pooled using unique dual indexes and then sequenced on an Illumina iSeq 100. As for the original processing: Non-productive sequences were filtered out, and CDR3s that did not start with C, did not end with F or W, or were shorter than 7 amino acids were discarded. The MANAFEST web application identified antigen-specific clonotypes by comparing peptide-stimulated wells against reference wells and other culture wells. An FDR below 0.05, an odds ratio above 5, and a productive frequency above 0.1% in at least two of three replicate wells were required for clones to be considered positive. Clonotypes that were significantly expanded in both SARS-CoV-2 spike wells and at least one common cold coronavirus spike condition were defined as cross-reactive. CDR3 homology was assessed with Levenshtein distances (stringdist) and unrooted phylogenetic trees (ape) in R version 3.6.1. Using fastp at Q25 and MiXCR, TCRdb reprocessed the public reads and kept productive beta chains. Rows with a matching CDR3 protein are joined into one entry that keeps the most common DNA and genes. These V and J calls rely on TCRdb rather than the paper's analysis. Counted in this sample were approximately 15,000 distinct CDR3 sequences; roughly half of them appeared once. The top ten clones comprise under 15% of the sample.

Here V drops 1 base and J drops 6 bases, and the junction holds 6 bases not matched to any gene. From the germline V gene, CDR1 is SGHTA and CDR2 is FQGNSA. The CDR3, cysteine through phenylalanine, is 15 amino acids long. CDR3 DNA only is kept here, 45 bases in frame from base 1. The sample's treatment or condition, from its label and the paper: approximately nine-day PBMC culture with coronavirus spike peptide pools or control peptides (ViraFEST assay). The ViraFEST assay was used in the study, in which antigen-specific T cells were expanded with peptide pools and expanded clonotypes were subsequently identified by TCR sequencing. The convalescent patients' positive SARS-CoV-2 PCR tests were from March to December 2020, which was before the Alpha, Beta and Delta variants emerged in the United States. Roughly 2.1 million PBMCs per well were cultured in IMDM with approximately 5.2% human AB serum and around 10 IU/ml IL-2, plus 10 ug/ml peptide pools. On days 3 and 7, half of the culture medium was replaced with fresh IL-2-containing medium. Once the cells had been in culture for about 10 days, the EasySep CD4+ T cell isolation kit was used to isolate CD4+ T cells by negative selection. Ficoll-Paque Plus gradient centrifugation was used to isolate PBMCs from whole blood, and the isolated PBMCs were then either used fresh or cryopreserved at -140C. Each culture condition was generally run in triplicate wells.

Recombination linked TRBV7-2 to TRBJ2-3; 8 junctional bases match TRBD2. The sequence came from a human donor who had recovered from COVID-19. The sequenced sample consisted of CD4+ T cells from blood, cultured in vitro. The CDR3 protein is CASSLGGGGPDTQYF. Here is the DNA: TGTGCCAGCAGCTTAGGGGGCGGGGGGCCGGATACGCAGTATTTT.